This T cell receptor (beta chain) came from a study of OX40 agonist ivuxolimab in advanced cancers. In the study overall: Three patients responded partially, comprising one with hepatocellular carcinoma and two with cutaneous melanoma. The study, taken as a whole, reports: In the 0.1 to 3.0 mg/kg range, CD4+ and CD8+ blood T cells had expanded clonally by week 6. On average, a greater number of expanded clones characterised CD8+ T cells relative to CD4+.

A note on this clone: No antigen is known for it.

The CDR3 is 13 residues long. Germline CDR1 reads SEHNR; CDR2 reads FQNEAQ (reference sequence). V was trimmed by 0 bases and J by 5 bases, leaving 7 bases between them. The protocol was immunoSEQ multiplex PCR, while the TCRdb copy is restricted to in-frame clones and leaves out a portion. The sample carries about 130,000 clones, roughly 91% recorded once. This chain links TRBV7-9 with TRBJ1-1; D is perhaps TRBD1 (5 bases). The sequences come from CD4+ or CD8+ T cells sorted from blood, collected in a trial of the OX40 agonist ivuxolimab. This clonotype originated in an adult with an advanced solid tumor such as melanoma, head and neck, liver or kidney cancer. The CDR3 sequence is CASSLARETEAFF. In DNA form, the CDR3 reads TGTGCCAGCAGCTTAGCCAGGGAAACTGAAGCTTTCTTT.